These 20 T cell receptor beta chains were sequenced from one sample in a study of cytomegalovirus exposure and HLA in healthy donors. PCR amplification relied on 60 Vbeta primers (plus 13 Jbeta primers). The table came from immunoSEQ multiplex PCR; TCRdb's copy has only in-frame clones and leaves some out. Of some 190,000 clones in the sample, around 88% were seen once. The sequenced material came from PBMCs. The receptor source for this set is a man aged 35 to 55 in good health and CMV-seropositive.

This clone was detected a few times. CDR3 sequence (DNA): TGTGCCAGTAGTATGAATCGCGTGGCACCCCTCCACTTT. It yields the protein CASSMNRVAPLHF. This sequence joins TRBV19 and TRBJ1-6; D ambiguous. The germline gives CDR1 LNHDA, CDR2 SQIVND (reference sequence). The CDR3 spans 13 residues. Trimming removed 3 bases from V and 11 bases from J, with 11 bases in between.

This chain's CDR3 is CASRLANDREESYEQYF. The DNA of the CDR3 is TGTGCAAGTCGCTTAGCGAACGACAGGGAAGAATCCTACGAGCAGTACTTC. The chain combines TRBV12-2 with TRBJ2-7; the D call in the table, TRBD1, was not verified against the DNA. TRBV12-2 is a pseudogene. The CDR3 length is 17 residues.

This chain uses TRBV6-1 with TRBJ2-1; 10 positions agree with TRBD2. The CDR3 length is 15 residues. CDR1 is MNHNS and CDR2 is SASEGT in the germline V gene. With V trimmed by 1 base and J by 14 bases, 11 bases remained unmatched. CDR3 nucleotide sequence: TGTGCCAGCAGTGAAGAGTCTAGCGGGAGAGGGGGGAAGTTCTTC. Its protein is CASSEESSGRGGKFF.

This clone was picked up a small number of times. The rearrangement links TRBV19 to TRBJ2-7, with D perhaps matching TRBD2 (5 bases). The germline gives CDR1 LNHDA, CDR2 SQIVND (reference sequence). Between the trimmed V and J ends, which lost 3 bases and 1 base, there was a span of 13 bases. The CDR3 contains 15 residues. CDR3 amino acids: CASSISWTGSYEQYF. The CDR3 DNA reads TGTGCCAGTAGTATTTCTTGGACGGGATCCTACGAGCAGTACTTC.

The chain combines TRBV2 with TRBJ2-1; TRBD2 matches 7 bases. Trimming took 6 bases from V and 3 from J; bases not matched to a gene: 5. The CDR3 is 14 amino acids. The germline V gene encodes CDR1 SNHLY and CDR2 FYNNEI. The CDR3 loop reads CASRETSVYNEQFF. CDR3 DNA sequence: TGTGCCAGCAGGGAAACTAGCGTCTACAATGAGCAGTTCTTC.

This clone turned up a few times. CDR3 protein: CASTGTSGETQYF. Written as DNA, the CDR3 is TGTGCCAGTACGGGGACTAGCGGAGAGACCCAGTACTTC. The chain joins TRBV18 to TRBJ2-5; 11 positions match TRBD2. Trimming at V came to 9 bases and at J to 4 bases, leaving 4 bases not matched to a gene. The CDR3 extends over 13 amino acids. CDR1 is KGHSH and CDR2 is LQKENI in the germline V gene. Complete variable domain (other parts from reference TRBV18 and TRBJ2-5): NAGVMQNPRHLVRRRGQEARLRCSPMKGHSHVYWYRQLPEEGLKFMVYLQKENIIDESGMPKERFSAEFPKEGPSILRIQQVVRGDSAAYFCASTGTSGETQYFGPGTRLLVL.

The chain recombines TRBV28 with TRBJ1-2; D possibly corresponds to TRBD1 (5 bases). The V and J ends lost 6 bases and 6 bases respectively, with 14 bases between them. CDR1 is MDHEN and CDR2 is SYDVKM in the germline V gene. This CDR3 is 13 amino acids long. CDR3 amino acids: CASRWTSRDGYTF. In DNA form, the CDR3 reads TGTGCCAGCAGGTGGACAAGTCGAGATGGCTACACCTTC.

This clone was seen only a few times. In DNA form, the CDR3 reads TGCGCCAGCAGTGCAAGCGAGGGACTCCGCTACGAGCAGTACTTC. It is translated as CASSASEGLRYEQYF. The rearrangement joins TRBV4-1 to TRBJ2-7; tentatively, D is TRBD2 (6 bases). Trimming removed 6 bases at V and 3 bases at J, with 18 bases between. The length of the CDR3 is 15 residues. Germline CDR1 and CDR2: MGHRA and YSYEKL.

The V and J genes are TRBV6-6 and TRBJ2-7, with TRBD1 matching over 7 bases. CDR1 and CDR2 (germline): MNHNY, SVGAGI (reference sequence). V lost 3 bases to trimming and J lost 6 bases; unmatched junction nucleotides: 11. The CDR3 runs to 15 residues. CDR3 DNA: TGTGCCAGCAGTTATAACCCGGGACAGCCGAGCGAGCAGTACTTC. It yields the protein CASSYNPGQPSEQYF.

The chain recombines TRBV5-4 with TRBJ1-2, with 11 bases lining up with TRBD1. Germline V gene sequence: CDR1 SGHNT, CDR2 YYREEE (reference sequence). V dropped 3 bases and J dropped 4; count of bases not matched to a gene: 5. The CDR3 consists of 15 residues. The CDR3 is CASSSGQGGAYGYTF. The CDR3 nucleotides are TGTGCCAGCAGCTCGGGACAGGGGGGGGCCTATGGCTACACCTTC.

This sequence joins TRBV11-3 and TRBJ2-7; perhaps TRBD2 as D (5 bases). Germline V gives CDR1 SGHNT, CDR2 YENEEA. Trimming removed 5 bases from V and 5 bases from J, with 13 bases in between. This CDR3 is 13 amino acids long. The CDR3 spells CASSPSGRDEQYF. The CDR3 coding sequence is TGTGCCAGCAGCCCAAGCGGACGAGACGAGCAGTACTTC.

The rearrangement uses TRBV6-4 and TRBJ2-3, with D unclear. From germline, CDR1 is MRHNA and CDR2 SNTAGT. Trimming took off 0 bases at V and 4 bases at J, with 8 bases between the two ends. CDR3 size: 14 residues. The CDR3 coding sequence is TGTGCCAGCAGTGACTCATTTAGTGCAGATACGCAGTATTTT. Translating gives CASSDSFSADTQYF.

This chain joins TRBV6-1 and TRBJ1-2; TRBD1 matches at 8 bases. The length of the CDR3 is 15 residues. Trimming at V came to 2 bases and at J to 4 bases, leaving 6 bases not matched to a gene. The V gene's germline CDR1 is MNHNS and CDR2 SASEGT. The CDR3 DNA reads TGTGCCAGCAGTGAACAGGGGGCGCTTGGCTATGGCTACACCTTC. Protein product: CASSEQGALGYGYTF.

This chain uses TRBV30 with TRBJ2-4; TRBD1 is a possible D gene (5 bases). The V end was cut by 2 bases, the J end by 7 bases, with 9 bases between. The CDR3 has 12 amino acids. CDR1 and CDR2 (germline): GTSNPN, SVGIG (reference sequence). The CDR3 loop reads CAWSRGFNIQYF. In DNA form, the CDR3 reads TGTGCCTGGAGTAGGGGATTCAACATTCAGTACTTC.

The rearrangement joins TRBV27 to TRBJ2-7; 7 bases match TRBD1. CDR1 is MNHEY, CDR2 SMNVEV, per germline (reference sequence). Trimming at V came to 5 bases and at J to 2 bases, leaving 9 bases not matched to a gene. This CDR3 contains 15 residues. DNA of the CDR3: TGTGCCAGCAGTCCCCATCCGGGACAGACCTACGAGCAGTACTTC. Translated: CASSPHPGQTYEQYF.

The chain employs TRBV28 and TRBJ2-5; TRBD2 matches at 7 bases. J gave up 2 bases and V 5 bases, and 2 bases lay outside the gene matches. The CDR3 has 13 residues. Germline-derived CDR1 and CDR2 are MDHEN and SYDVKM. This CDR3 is CASSVGGQETQYF. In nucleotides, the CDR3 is TGTGCCAGCAGTGTGGGGGGGCAAGAGACCCAGTACTTC.

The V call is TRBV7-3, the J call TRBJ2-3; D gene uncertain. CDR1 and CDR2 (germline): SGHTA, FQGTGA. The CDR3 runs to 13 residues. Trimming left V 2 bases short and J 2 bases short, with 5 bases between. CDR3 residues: CASSLGPTDTQYF. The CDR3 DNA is TGTGCCAGCAGCTTAGGGCCCACAGATACGCAGTATTTT.

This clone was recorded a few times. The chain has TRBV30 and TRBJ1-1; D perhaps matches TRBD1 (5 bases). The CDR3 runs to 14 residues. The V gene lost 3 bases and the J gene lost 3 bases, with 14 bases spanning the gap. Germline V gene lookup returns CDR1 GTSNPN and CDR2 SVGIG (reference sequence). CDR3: CAWSLRGSYTEAFF. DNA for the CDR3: TGTGCCTGGAGCCTCCGGGGGTCGTACACTGAAGCTTTCTTT.

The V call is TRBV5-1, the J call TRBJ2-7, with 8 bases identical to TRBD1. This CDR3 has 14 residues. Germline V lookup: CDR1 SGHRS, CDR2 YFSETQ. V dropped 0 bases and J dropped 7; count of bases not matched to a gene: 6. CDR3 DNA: TGCGCCAGCAGCTTGGGTCCAGGGGGCGAAGAGCAGTACTTC. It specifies CASSLGPGGEEQYF.

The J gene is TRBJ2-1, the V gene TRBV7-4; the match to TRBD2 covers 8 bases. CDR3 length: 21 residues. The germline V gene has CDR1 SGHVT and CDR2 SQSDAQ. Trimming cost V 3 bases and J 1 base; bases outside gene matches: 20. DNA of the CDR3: TGTGCCAGCAGCTTGGGGGTGCAGCGGGAGTACTCACCCAGGTCCTACAATGAGCAGTTCTTC. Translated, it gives CASSLGVQREYSPRSYNEQFF.